Listed below are T cell receptor beta chains from one sample, sequenced in a study of control samples from healthy donors and cancer patients. Repertoires were generated with immunoSEQ multiplex PCR, while TCRdb's copy carries only in-frame clones and drops some. The repertoire holds roughly 190,000 clones, with about nine tenths as singletons. The sample taken for sequencing was blood. These receptors were obtained from a woman in her thirties in good health. CDR3s include the opening cysteine and the closing phenylalanine or tryptophan. The order of the fields is clone size, J gene, D gene, V gene, CDR3 DNA, CDR3 protein. The D gene is left open where the match is weak. Size is omitted from some rows. Given values are once, few, many or a class for expanded clones.

.	TRBJ1-2	TRBD1	TRBV11-2	TGTGCCAGCAGCTCGGGACAGGGCTACACCTTC	CASSSGQGYTF
.	TRBJ2-7	TRBD2	TRBV4-2	TGTGCCAGCAGCCAATCCACTAGCGGGAGACGGTACGAGCAGTACTTC	CASSQSTSGRRYEQYF
.	TRBJ1-2	.	TRBV29-1	TGCAGCGTTGAAGAAGAAAGGAACTATGGCTACACCTTC	CSVEEERNYGYTF
.	TRBJ2-1	.	TRBV6-4	TGTGCCAGCAGTGACGGCCAGGGGGGCTACAATGAGCAGTTCTTC	CASSDGQGGYNEQFF
few	TRBJ1-2	.	TRBV21-1	TGTGCCAGACAGGGGAACTATGGCTACACCTTC	CARQGNYGYTF
.	TRBJ1-3	.	TRBV2	TGTGCCAGCAGTGTCTCTGGAAACACCATATATTTT	CASSVSGNTIYF
.	TRBJ1-2	TRBD1	TRBV7-9	TGTGCCAGCAGCTTAGGCCAGGGGGACTATGGCTACACCTTC	CASSLGQGDYGYTF
.	TRBJ2-3	.	TRBV28	TGTGCCAGCAGTTTAGCGGGATCTAGTAATACGCAGTATTTT	CASSLAGSSNTQYF
.	TRBJ2-1	TRBD2	TRBV18	TGTGCCAGCTCACCACTAGCGGGAGGGGATGAGCAGTTCTTC	CASSPLAGGDEQFF
.	TRBJ1-4	TRBD1	TRBV11-3	TGTGCCAGCAGCAACCGACAGGGTCGGGGGGAAAAACTGTTTTTT	CASSNRQGRGEKLFF
.	TRBJ2-5	.	TRBV4-1	TGCGCCAGCAGCCATCCGCAAGAGACCCAGTACTTC	CASSHPQETQYF
once	TRBJ1-2	.	TRBV6-1	TGTGCCAGCAGTGAAGCCCGCTATGGCTACACCTTC	CASSEARYGYTF
.	TRBJ2-1	.	TRBV6-2/TRBV6-3	TGTGCCAGCAGTTACGAGGCTAGGGGGTACAATGAGCAGTTCTTC	CASSYEARGYNEQFF
few	TRBJ1-5	TRBD1	TRBV19	TGTGCCAGTAGTAAGGGACAGGGTCGCCTCCAGCCCCAGCATTTT	CASSKGQGRLQPQHF
.	TRBJ1-1	TRBD1	TRBV4-1	TGCGCCAGCAGCCAATACAGGGGGACTGAAGCTTTCTTT	CASSQYRGTEAFF
.	TRBJ1-5	TRBD1	TRBV28	TGTGCCAGCAGTTGGACAGGGGCGTTGGATCAGCCCCAGCATTTT	CASSWTGALDQPQHF
.	TRBJ2-2	.	TRBV5-4	TGTGCCAGCAGCTTGGGACAGGTCAACACCGGGGAGCTGTTTTTT	CASSLGQVNTGELFF
.	TRBJ2-1	TRBD2	TRBV7-2	TGTGCCAGCAGCTTAGCTGCGGGAGGGGGTGAGCAGTTCTTC	CASSLAAGGGEQFF
few	TRBJ1-2	.	TRBV19	TGTGCCAGTAGTATACGGGCAGAGCAAGACTATGGCTACACCTTC	CASSIRAEQDYGYTF
.	TRBJ2-3	.	TRBV9	TGTGCCAGCAGCGTAGCAGGGGGGGCGGATACGCAGTATTTT	CASSVAGGADTQYF
.	TRBJ1-6	.	TRBV19	TGTGCCACCCGGGACACTTATAATTCACCCCTCCACTTT	CATRDTYNSPLHF
.	TRBJ1-6	.	TRBV9	TGTGCCAGCAGCGCATCAACCGGGAATTCACCCCTCCACTTT	CASSASTGNSPLHF